Included here is one T cell receptor (beta chain) sequence, with context. This sample was included in a study of shared clonotypes between healthy human individuals. Looked up from germline, CDR1 is MNHEY and CDR2 is SMNVEV (reference sequence). The CDR3 sequence is 15 residues long. Germline trimming cut 6 bases from V and 7 bases from J; bases unmatched to any gene: 14. TCRdb's table, derived via immunoSEQ multiplex PCR, lists solely in-frame clones and lacks some. Among 900,000 to 1,200,000 clones listed, roughly 74% were seen once. The chain employs TRBV27 and TRBJ2-7; 8 bases map to TRBD1. This TCR was sampled from a man in his late teens or twenties in good health. Some clones in this sample may be carry-over from other donors' samples. The sample comprised memory CD4+ T cells from PBMCs. Subset of the sample: CD45RA-negative fraction. CDR3 amino acids: CASSSWTGSVREQYF. The DNA for the CDR3 is TGTGCCAGCAGCTCCTGGACAGGGAGTGTTCGGGAGCAGTACTTC.